The 27 T cell receptor beta chains below were found in one sample sequenced in a study of response to subunit inactivated influenza vaccine. TCRdb called the RT-PCR reads again in MiXCR, with one record for every CDR3 protein. The data contain hundreds of thousands of distinct CDR3 sequences, around 14% of them singletons. This material consisted of PBMCs from blood, taken about 12 days after vaccination. These receptors were collected from a man over 45 who received an inactivated influenza vaccine.

This clonotype was detected only a few times. The chain uses TRBV14 and TRBJ1-6; 7 bases fit TRBD1. This CDR3 contains 14 residues. Germline values: CDR1 SGHDN, CDR2 FVKESK. V lost 4 bases and J lost 10; bases outside the gene matches: 7. The CDR3 loop is CASSPLQGQSPLHF. The CDR3, as DNA: TGTGCCAGCAGCCCTTTACAGGGACAGTCACCCCTCCACTTT.

This clonotype was recorded a few times. The chain joins TRBV10-3 to TRBJ2-2; D is undetermined. The CDR3 has 14 residues. CDR1 and CDR2 from the germline V gene are ENHRY and SYGVKD. Trimming stripped 0 bases from V and 7 bases from J, with 9 bases between. In DNA form, the CDR3 reads TGTGCCATCAGTGAGTCGACCCAATACGGGGAGCTGTTTTTT. This encodes CAISESTQYGELFF.

The gene calls are TRBV29-1 and TRBJ1-2; 9 bases match TRBD1. Germline CDR1 reads SQVTM; CDR2 reads ANQGSEA. This CDR3 contains 12 residues. V dropped 7 bases and J dropped 3; count of bases not matched to a gene: 3. Here the CDR3 DNA reads TGCAGCGGAAGGACAGGGGACTATGGCTACACCTTC. This codes for CSGRTGDYGYTF. Supplemented by reference TRBV29-1 and TRBJ1-2, the full variable domain reads SAVISQKPSRDICQRGTSLTIQCQVDSQVTMMFWYRQQPGQSLTLIATANQGSEATYESGFVIDKFPISRPNLTFSTLTVSNMSPEDSSIYLCSGRTGDYGYTFGSGTRLTVV.

The sample holds a few counts of this clonotype. This chain connects TRBV28 to TRBJ2-1, with 7 bases lining up with TRBD1. The CDR3 totals 15 residues. J gave up 9 bases and V 4 bases, and 12 bases lay outside the gene matches. The germline gives CDR1 MDHEN, CDR2 SYDVKM. The CDR3 region is CASSSPVTGSGEQFF. DNA of the CDR3: TGTGCCAGCAGTTCTCCTGTGACAGGGAGCGGTGAGCAGTTCTTC.

The genes are TRBV12-3 or TRBV12-4 and TRBJ2-5; TRBD2 is a possible D gene (6 bases). The CDR3 is made up of 13 amino acids. V shed 7 bases and J shed 4 bases, with 13 bases lying between them. The CDR3 loop is CASTLGGRETQYF. CDR3 in DNA: TGTGCCAGCACCCTGGGGGGTAGAGAGACCCAGTACTTC.

This chain connects TRBV7-3 to TRBJ2-4; 11 bases match TRBD2. CDR3 length: 17 amino acids. Germline-derived CDR1 and CDR2 are SGHTA and FQGTGA. Trimming took 4 bases from V and 0 from J; bases not matched to a gene: 5. This chain's CDR3 is CASSSPGLAVAKNIQYF. The CDR3 bases are TGTGCCAGCAGCTCCCCGGGACTAGCGGTAGCCAAAAACATTCAGTACTTC.

This clonotype was counted between two and nine times. This chain uses TRBV28 with TRBJ2-5; D might be TRBD1 (6 bases). Trimming cost V 6 bases and J 10 bases, with 21 bases left between them. Germline V CDR1 and CDR2: MDHEN, SYDVKM. The length of the CDR3 is 14 residues. CDR3 protein: CASSTGSVGGVQYF. The CDR3 region has the DNA TGTGCCAGCAGCACAGGGTCTGTCGGTGGGGTCCAGTACTTC.

The chain has TRBV9 and TRBJ2-1; 7 bases agree with TRBD2. The CDR3 loop spans 16 amino acids. The germline V gene encodes CDR1 SGDLS and CDR2 YYNGEE. The trim removed 5 bases at V and 1 base at J, leaving 9 bases unmatched. The CDR3: CASSYSRERSYNEQFF. The CDR3 bases are TGTGCCAGCAGTTACTCGCGGGAGAGGTCCTACAATGAGCAGTTCTTC.

The chain is built from TRBV11-1 and TRBJ2-3, with TRBD1 identical over 9 bases. Germline loops: CDR1 SGHAT, CDR2 FQDESV (reference sequence). The ends lost 4 bases at V and 3 bases at J; junction bases unmatched: 20. This CDR3 comprises 20 residues. CDR3 nucleotide sequence: TGTGCCAGCAGCTCAAGCCTCACAGGGGGCTCGATCGGGAGTACAGATACGCAGTATTTT. It codes for CASSSSLTGGSIGSTDTQYF.

This clonotype showed up many times. The rearrangement uses TRBV29-1 and TRBJ2-1; a weak D match, TRBD2 (6 bases). Germline CDR1 reads SQVTM; CDR2 reads ANQGSEA. V lost 7 bases to trimming and J lost 10 bases, with 23 bases between them. The length of the CDR3 is 14 residues. In DNA, the CDR3 is TGCAGCGCCCCGGCCCATTGGTGGCGGGGCGAGCAGTTCTTC. It codes for CSAPAHWWRGEQFF.

This clonotype was detected a few times. This chain uses TRBV28 with TRBJ2-7, with D possibly being TRBD1 (5 bases). V lost 5 bases and J lost 3, with 14 bases in between. The CDR3 runs to 14 residues. Germline V CDR1 and CDR2: MDHEN, SYDVKM. CDR3 loop: CASSPADMFYEQYF. The CDR3 nucleotides read TGTGCCAGCAGTCCGGCGGACATGTTCTACGAGCAGTACTTC.

V usage is TRBV30 and J usage is TRBJ2-1; TRBD2 matches at 10 bases. The CDR3 runs 16 residues. The ends lost 0 bases at V and 6 bases at J; junction bases unmatched: 8. The germline V gene encodes CDR1 GTSNPN and CDR2 SVGIG (reference sequence). CDR3 sequence: CAWSVLGSGGPNEQFF. The CDR3 DNA is TGTGCCTGGAGTGTACTGGGTAGCGGGGGGCCCAATGAGCAGTTCTTC.

V and J are TRBV6-2 or TRBV6-3 and TRBJ2-7; 9 positions agree with TRBD2. Trimming cost V 6 bases and J 5 bases; bases outside gene matches: 11. Germline CDR1 reads MNHEY; CDR2 reads SVGEGT. The CDR3 consists of 15 residues. The CDR3 DNA is TGTGCCAGCAGAGACAGCGGGAGGTATATCCACGAGCAGTACTTC. Its translation is CASRDSGRYIHEQYF.

The V gene is TRBV6-2 or TRBV6-3, the J gene TRBJ2-3; D unresolved. This CDR3 has 11 amino acids. Germline loops: CDR1 MNHEY, CDR2 SVGEGT. V lost 7 bases and J 4 bases, leaving 6 bases between the germline ends. For the CDR3, the DNA is TGTGCCAGCAAGGGTTCAGATACGCAGTATTTT. Residues: CASKGSDTQYF.

V gene TRBV11-2 combines with J gene TRBJ2-1; the D is unclear. With 2 bases removed from V and 0 bases from J, the gap between germline ends came to 11 bases. The CDR3 contains 16 residues. CDR1 SGHAT and CDR2 FQNNGV come from the germline V gene. This chain's CDR3 is CASSLLGYGSYNEQFF. Written as DNA, the CDR3 is TGTGCCAGCAGCTTACTAGGATACGGCTCCTACAATGAGCAGTTCTTC.

This chain links TRBV9 with TRBJ2-1; a possible D gene is TRBD2 (5 bases). Germline CDR1 SGDLS, CDR2 YYNGEE. This CDR3 spans 13 amino acids. V lost 2 bases to trimming and J lost 7 bases, with 10 bases between them. The CDR3 nucleotides read TGTGCCAGCAGCGTTTCTAGCCTGAATGAGCAGTTCTTC. Its translation: CASSVSSLNEQFF.

This chain uses TRBV5-1 with TRBJ2-3; TRBD2 aligns across 11 bases. Germline V CDR1 and CDR2: SGHRS, YFSETQ. J was trimmed by 2 bases and V by 6 bases; bases with no gene match: 8. The CDR3 consists of 16 residues. CDR3 sequence: CASMSGLAGYTDTQYF. CDR3 DNA sequence: TGCGCCAGCATGAGCGGACTAGCGGGTTACACAGATACGCAGTATTTT.

The rearrangement uses TRBV12-5 and TRBJ2-3, with D unresolved. Trimming removed 1 base at V and 0 bases at J, with 11 bases between. This CDR3 has 16 residues. Germline loops: CDR1 LGHNT, CDR2 FRNRAP. CDR3 amino acids: CASGLGRTVSTDTQYF. Written as DNA, the CDR3 is TGTGCTAGTGGTTTGGGACGGACGGTTAGCACAGATACGCAGTATTTT.

The chain recombines TRBV30 with TRBJ1-1, with no clear D. V was shortened by 2 bases and J by 4 bases, with 5 bases between the two germline ends. The CDR3 has 11 residues. Germline CDR1 GTSNPN, CDR2 SVGIG (reference sequence). This CDR3 reads CAWSPPTEAFF. CDR3 coding DNA: TGTGCCTGGAGTCCACCCACTGAAGCTTTCTTT.

This clonotype was counted between two and nine times. The rearrangement joins TRBV10-3 to TRBJ2-1; TRBD1 is a possible D gene (5 bases). Germline values: CDR1 ENHRY, CDR2 SYGVKD. The CDR3 covers 13 residues. Trimming cost V 11 bases and J 3 bases, with 14 bases left between them. CDR3 amino acids: CALSGQGYNEQFF. CDR3 in DNA: TGTGCCCTCTCCGGCCAGGGCTACAATGAGCAGTTCTTC.

The chain uses TRBV5-1 and TRBJ2-2; TRBD2 aligns across 12 bases. The CDR3 covers 16 residues. The V gene's germline CDR1 is SGHRS and CDR2 YFSETQ. After removal of 4 bases from V and 1 base from J, the junction contained 2 bases not matched to a gene. The CDR3 DNA is TGCGCCAGCAGCATGGGACTAGCGGGGAACACCGGGGAGCTGTTTTTT. Translating gives CASSMGLAGNTGELFF.

This clonotype was detected ten times or more. The junction departs from the called germline gene at one end, perhaps through a read error. V is TRBV3-1 and J is TRBJ2-5, with 9 bases lining up with TRBD1. Germline V lookup: CDR1 LGHDT, CDR2 YNNKEL (reference sequence). The CDR3 is made up of 14 amino acids. CDR3 amino acids: CASSQDGTGETQYF. CDR3 nucleotides: TGTGCCAGCAGTCAAGATGGGACAGGGGAGACCCAGTACTTC.

This clonotype has more than one count but fewer than ten. The gene calls are TRBV15 and TRBJ2-7; 9 bases line up with TRBD1. The CDR3 is 14 residues long. CDR1 and CDR2 (germline): LNHNV, YYDKDF (reference sequence). V lost 1 base, J lost 6 bases, and 4 bases stayed unmatched. CDR3 region: CATSRARDRVEQYF. Here the CDR3 DNA reads TGTGCCACCAGCAGAGCCCGGGACAGGGTCGAGCAGTACTTC.

This clonotype came up many times. CDR3 protein: CASSQDPQATYGYTF. The DNA for the CDR3 is TGCGCCAGCAGCCAAGACCCCCAGGCAACCTATGGCTACACCTTC. The rearrangement joins TRBV4-1 to TRBJ1-2; D unclear. Trimming took 0 bases from V and 4 from J, leaving 12 bases between them. Germline values: CDR1 MGHRA, CDR2 YSYEKL. The CDR3 sequence is 15 residues long.

Only a few counts were recorded for this clonotype. The chain has TRBV11-2 and TRBJ2-1, with D perhaps matching TRBD1 (5 bases). The CDR3 covers 16 residues. Germline V CDR1 and CDR2: SGHAT, FQNNGV. Trimming removed 5 bases at V and 1 base at J, with 15 bases between. The CDR3 loop is CASSPGTGFSYNEQFF. DNA for the CDR3: TGTGCCAGCAGCCCAGGAACAGGTTTTTCCTACAATGAGCAGTTCTTC.

This clonotype occurred many times. The genes are TRBV5-1 and TRBJ1-1; 8 bases map to TRBD1. CDR1 SGHRS and CDR2 YFSETQ come from the germline V gene. The CDR3 covers 13 residues. The V segment lost 4 bases and the J segment 3 bases; nucleotides outside the gene matches: 2. CDR3 residues: CASSPTGDTEAFF. The CDR3 nucleotides are TGCGCCAGCAGCCCGACAGGGGACACTGAAGCTTTCTTT. The full variable domain, rest sourced from reference TRBV5-1 and TRBJ1-1, is KAGVTQTPRYLIKTRGQQVTLSCSPISGHRSVSWYQQTPGQGLQFLFEYFSETQRNKGNFPGRFSGRQFSNSRSEMNVSTLELGDSALYLCASSPTGDTEAFFGQGTRLTVV.

This clonotype was seen a handful of times. The chain recombines TRBV5-1 with TRBJ2-5; D possibly corresponds to TRBD1 (6 bases). The germline V and J ends were trimmed by 0 bases and 2 bases, with 14 bases remaining between them. This CDR3 has 16 amino acids. CDR1 and CDR2 (germline): SGHRS, YFSETQ. The CDR3 loop is CASSLAGVHAQETQYF. The CDR3 bases are TGCGCCAGCAGCTTGGCAGGGGTTCACGCACAAGAGACCCAGTACTTC.